This entry describes one TCR beta chain. Authors' methods: Reference gene primer amplification gave nucleated cell count estimates. Clones were read by immunoSEQ multiplex PCR, and TCRdb kept only the in-frame ones, dropping some. Clone size and the V and J calls come from that table; the DNA yielded D and trimming. The table includes more than 250,000 clones, about 89% detected once. This entry is derived from a study of blood T cell repertoires in COVID-19. J was trimmed by 3 bases and V by 1 base; bases with no gene match: 9. CDR1 and CDR2 (germline): SGHAT, FQNNGV. The CDR3 runs to 17 residues. The sample was PBMCs or T cells enriched from blood (not recorded which). This chain uses TRBV11-2 with TRBJ2-3, with 8 bases lining up with TRBD2. This clonotype originated in a young woman who had recovered from COVID-19. The CDR3 region is CASSLGPAGALTDTQYF. Written as DNA, the CDR3 is TGTGCCAGCAGCTTAGGGCCAGCGGGGGCTTTGACAGATACGCAGTATTTT.